Following are 2 T cell receptor beta chains from one sample sequenced in a study of Tregs in tolerant kidney transplant recipients. The assay was immunoSEQ multiplex PCR, and TCRdb's table has in-frame clones only and misses some. Of 75,000 to 80,000 clones detected, around 90% appear once; the ten largest clones hold 0.34%. Material: Tregs from blood, obtained before the transplant. These receptors were obtained from a human donor who received a combined kidney and bone marrow transplant.

The V and J genes are TRBV4-1 and TRBJ2-5, with TRBD2 matching 7 bases. Matching the DNA end better, TRBJ2-7 makes the J call doubtful. This CDR3 has 15 amino acids. Germline V gives CDR1 MGHRA, CDR2 YSYEKL. The CDR3 DNA reads TGCGCCAGCAGCCAAGTTGGGAGCGGGAACTACGAGCAGTACTTC. Protein product: CASSQVGSGNYEQYF.

The chain carries TRBV7-9 and TRBJ2-1; D is possibly TRBD2 (7 bases). This CDR3 has 16 residues. Germline values: CDR1 SEHNR, CDR2 FQNEAQ (reference sequence). V lost 5 bases, J lost 3 bases, and 17 bases lay in between. The CDR3 region has the DNA TGTGCCAGCAGCGTCGGACTAGGAGGGGGCTACAATGAGCAGTTCTTC. Translating it yields CASSVGLGGGYNEQFF.